The clone carrying this TCR beta chain was observed once. The antigen is not known. The assay was immunoSEQ multiplex PCR, and TCRdb's table has in-frame clones only and misses some. The sample has roughly 52,000 clones, about 80% seen once. This specimen belongs to a study of PD-L1 blockade in urothelial cancer. Turning to the study itself: Male sex and bladder-origin urothelial cancer characterized about 85% of the roughly 29 patients. Investigators checked blood 3 weeks (second dose) and 6 weeks after treatment start. Study-level results: Durable-benefit patients expanded tumor-associated blood clones more at 3 weeks. Sub-median blood TCR clonality before treatment predicted longer survival.

As for time point: pretreatment peripheral blood. The TCR comes from a man aged 45-65 years with urothelial cancer. Sequenced here: PBMCs, sampled around atezolizumab (anti-PD-L1) treatment.

The CDR3 is CASSLGTVSTDTQYF. DNA for the CDR3: TGTGCCAGCAGCCTAGGGACAGTCAGCACAGATACGCAGTATTTT. The chain carries TRBV7-9 and TRBJ2-3; 7 bases align to TRBD1. Trimming removed 5 bases from V and 0 bases from J; junction bases left unmatched: 5. Germline V CDR1 and CDR2: SEHNR, FQNEAQ (reference sequence). The CDR3 extends over 15 amino acids. The complete variable domain, with remaining parts taken from reference TRBV7-9 and TRBJ2-3, reads DTGVSQNPRHKITKRGQNVTFRCDPISEHNRLYWYRQTLGQGPEFLTYFQNEAQLEKSRLLSDRFSAERPKGSFSTLEIQRTEQGDSAMYLCASSLGTVSTDTQYFGPGTRLTVL.